The 21 T cell receptor beta chains in this list originate from one sample, sequenced in a study of cytomegalovirus exposure and HLA in healthy donors. Both 60 Vbeta primers and 13 Jbeta primers went into the PCR. The assay was immunoSEQ multiplex PCR, and TCRdb's table has in-frame clones only and misses some. The sample consists of 85,000 to 100,000 clones, 84% of them appearing once. The sequenced material came from PBMCs. These receptor sequences come from a woman aged 18-29 years in good health and CMV-seropositive.

This rearrangement joins TRBV6-5 to TRBJ2-1; no definite D call. Trimming left V 5 bases short and J 3 bases short, with 8 bases between. The CDR3 is 13 amino acids. Germline CDR1 and CDR2: MNHEY and SVGAGI. The CDR3 DNA is TGTGCCAGCAGTATGCGGAACTACAATGAGCAGTTCTTC. This sequence encodes CASSMRNYNEQFF.

The chain has TRBV10-3 and TRBJ2-1; D is possibly TRBD2 (6 bases). The CDR3 covers 15 residues. The V and J ends lost 0 bases and 8 bases respectively, with 14 bases between them. The germline gives CDR1 ENHRY, CDR2 SYGVKD. The CDR3 sequence is CAISESTWGVDEQFF. CDR3 sequence (DNA): TGTGCCATCAGTGAGTCGACGTGGGGGGTTGATGAGCAGTTCTTC.

The chain couples TRBV10-3 to TRBJ1-2; 7 nucleotides align to TRBD1. The CDR3 runs 14 residues. With 5 bases clipped from V and 3 bases from J, the junction kept 6 bases outside the gene matches. Germline assignment: CDR1 ENHRY and CDR2 SYGVKD. The CDR3 is CAISKTDRDYGYTF. The CDR3, as DNA: TGTGCCATCAGTAAGACTGACAGGGACTATGGCTACACCTTC.

The chain links TRBV15 to TRBJ2-3, with TRBD2 identical over 7 bases. The CDR3 loop spans 15 amino acids. J gave up 0 bases and V 8 bases, and 8 bases lay outside the gene matches. CDR1 is LNHNV and CDR2 is YYDKDF in the germline V gene (reference sequence). The CDR3 protein is CATAWGSGSTDTQYF. The CDR3 DNA sequence: TGTGCCACCGCCTGGGGTAGCGGGAGCACAGATACGCAGTATTTT.

J is TRBJ2-5 and V is TRBV28; TRBD1 matches at 9 bases. Germline trimming cut 8 bases from V and 6 bases from J; bases unmatched to any gene: 7. CDR1 and CDR2 from the germline V gene are MDHEN and SYDVKM. The CDR3 consists of 13 residues. Here the CDR3 DNA reads TGTGCCAGCCGGGGACAGGGAAGGAAGACCCAGTACTTC. The encoded protein is CASRGQGRKTQYF.

This clone was seen a handful of times. The chain combines TRBV29-1 with TRBJ2-5; weak D call: TRBD2 (6 bases). Per germline, CDR1 SQVTM and CDR2 ANQGSEA. Trimming took off 4 bases at V and 7 bases at J, with 16 bases between the two ends. The CDR3 covers 13 residues. CDR3 DNA sequence: TGCAGCGTTGTAAGGGAGGTAGGAGGGACCCAGTACTTC. Its protein is CSVVREVGGTQYF. Looking up the rest from reference TRBV29-1 and TRBJ2-5 gives the full variable domain: SAVISQKPSRDICQRGTSLTIQCQVDSQVTMMFWYRQQPGQSLTLIATANQGSEATYESGFVIDKFPISRPNLTFSTLTVSNMSPEDSSIYLCSVVREVGGTQYFGPGTRLLVL.

This sequence joins TRBV7-3 and TRBJ2-7; 10 nucleotides match TRBD2. This CDR3 is built from 16 residues. Germline lookup yields CDR1 SGHTA and CDR2 FQGTGA. The J segment lost 2 bases and the V segment lost 1 base, leaving 5 bases of the junction unmatched. The CDR3 protein is CASSLNGLAGAYEQYF. CDR3 DNA sequence: TGTGCCAGCAGCTTAAATGGTCTAGCGGGAGCCTACGAGCAGTACTTC. Together with reference TRBV7-3 and TRBJ2-7, the CDR3 gives the full variable domain: GAGVSQTPSNKVTEKGKYVELRCDPISGHTALYWYRQSLGQGPEFLIYFQGTGAADDSGLPNDRFFAVRPEGSVSTLKIQRTERGDSAVYLCASSLNGLAGAYEQYFGPGTRLTVT.

The J gene is TRBJ1-3, the V gene TRBV5-1; D perhaps matches TRBD1 (5 bases). The V and J ends lost 4 bases and 0 bases respectively, with 8 bases between them. Germline assignment: CDR1 SGHRS and CDR2 YFSETQ. This CDR3 is built from 14 residues. The CDR3 protein is CASSPQGSGNTIYF. The DNA for the CDR3 is TGCGCCAGCAGCCCCCAGGGCTCTGGAAACACCATATATTTT.

J is TRBJ2-3 and V is TRBV21-1; the table assigns TRBD2, which was not confirmed against the DNA. TRBV21-1 is a recognized pseudogene. This CDR3 has 12 residues. CDR3 DNA sequence: TGTGCCAGCAGCAGAGTCGCAGATACGCAGTATTTT. Its protein product is CASSRVADTQYF.

The chain links TRBV7-9 to TRBJ1-1; D perhaps matches TRBD1 (5 bases). Germline V gene data show CDR1 as SEHNR and CDR2 as FQNEAQ (reference sequence). CDR3 size: 14 residues. V was cut by 1 base and J by 5 bases, with 11 bases left in between. The CDR3 is CASSLVAGQTEAFF. Here the CDR3 DNA reads TGTGCCAGCAGCTTAGTTGCAGGGCAAACTGAAGCTTTCTTT.

The V gene is TRBV4-1, the J gene TRBJ1-1; perhaps TRBD1 as D (6 bases). With 0 bases removed from V and 4 bases from J, the gap between germline ends came to 12 bases. Germline V gives CDR1 MGHRA, CDR2 YSYEKL. This CDR3 is built from 15 residues. The CDR3 reads CASSQEGGMSTEAFF. Written as DNA, the CDR3 is TGCGCCAGCAGCCAAGAAGGGGGTATGAGCACTGAAGCTTTCTTT.

The genes are TRBV2 and TRBJ2-3, with TRBD2 matching over 9 bases. Per germline, CDR1 SNHLY and CDR2 FYNNEI. The CDR3 is 15 amino acids. V lost 6 bases to trimming and J lost 6 bases; unmatched junction nucleotides: 10. The CDR3 bases are TGTGCCAGCAGGGCCCGAAGCGGGGGGAGGGATACGCAGTATTTT. Protein sequence: CASRARSGGRDTQYF.

The chain is built from TRBV4-1 and TRBJ2-1, with 9 bases that match TRBD2. Germline V gene lookup returns CDR1 MGHRA and CDR2 YSYEKL. Unmatched junction bases numbered 13, after V lost 3 bases and J lost 7 bases. The CDR3 is 17 residues long. CDR3 nucleotides: TGCGCCAGCAGCCATTCGGTCGGTATTAGCGGGGGTAATGAGCAGTTCTTC. Protein sequence: CASSHSVGISGGNEQFF.

The V and J genes are TRBV14 and TRBJ2-5; perhaps TRBD1 as D (6 bases). CDR3 length: 17 residues. Germline values: CDR1 SGHDN, CDR2 FVKESK. Between the trimmed V and J ends, which lost 0 bases and 1 base, there was a span of 15 bases. As DNA, the CDR3 is TGTGCCAGCAGCCAAGATGAAAAGGGGGATTTCCAAGAGACCCAGTACTTC. This encodes CASSQDEKGDFQETQYF.

This clone occurred a few times. V is TRBV30 and J is TRBJ1-5; D is possibly TRBD1 (5 bases). From germline, CDR1 is GTSNPN and CDR2 SVGIG (reference sequence). The CDR3 covers 13 residues. V lost 2 bases to trimming and J lost 4 bases, with 9 bases between them. Written as DNA, the CDR3 is TGTGCCTGGAGTTCAGACAGAAATCAGCCCCAGCATTTT. Protein sequence: CAWSSDRNQPQHF.

CDR3 loop: CASSFPLGQGASEQYF. The CDR3 region has the DNA TGTGCCAGCAGCTTCCCACTCGGACAGGGGGCAAGCGAGCAGTACTTC. This sequence joins TRBV5-4 and TRBJ2-7, with TRBD1 matching over 11 bases. The CDR3 is 16 amino acids. Germline CDR1 SGHNT, CDR2 YYREEE (reference sequence). V lost 2 bases to trimming and J lost 6 bases; unmatched junction nucleotides: 10.

V usage is TRBV5-1 and J usage is TRBJ1-4; no clear D. In germline, CDR1 is SGHRS, CDR2 YFSETQ. The CDR3 is 14 residues long. V shed 1 base and J shed 3 bases, with 7 bases lying between them. The CDR3 DNA reads TGCGCCAGCAGCTTGAGGAGGGCTAATGAAAAACTGTTTTTT. Translated, it gives CASSLRRANEKLFF.

The gene calls are TRBV6-6 and TRBJ1-1, with a weak D call TRBD1 (5 bases). CDR1 is MNHNY, CDR2 SVGAGI, per germline (reference sequence). The CDR3 has 12 amino acids. V was cut by 8 bases and J by 8 bases, with 15 bases left in between. The CDR3 loop is CASQGSTDEAFF. As DNA, the CDR3 is TGTGCCAGCCAAGGTTCGACAGACGAAGCTTTCTTT.

The J gene is TRBJ2-7, the V gene TRBV5-1; weak D call: TRBD1 (5 bases). The CDR3 is 17 amino acids. V lost 3 bases to trimming and J lost 3 bases, with 22 bases between them. The germline gives CDR1 SGHRS, CDR2 YFSETQ. The CDR3 protein is CASSSLLDRTQFYEQYF. In DNA, the CDR3 is TGCGCCAGCAGCTCCCTCCTCGACAGAACCCAATTCTACGAGCAGTACTTC.

V usage is TRBV19 and J usage is TRBJ2-4, with TRBD1 identical over 12 bases. J was trimmed by 5 bases and V by 10 bases; bases with no gene match: 12. The germline V gene has CDR1 LNHDA and CDR2 SQIVND (reference sequence). This CDR3 region has 16 residues. The CDR3 DNA is TGTGCCACGAGCCCGACATGGGACAGGGGGCAAAACATTCAGTACTTC. Translation: CATSPTWDRGQNIQYF.

The chain combines TRBV28 with TRBJ1-2; no reliable D call. Trimming shortened V by 3 bases and J by 6 bases, and 5 bases separated the two germline ends. From germline, CDR1 is MDHEN and CDR2 SYDVKM. This CDR3 has 11 residues. The CDR3 here is CASSLQNGYTF. The CDR3, as DNA: TGTGCCAGCAGTTTGCAGAATGGCTACACCTTC.